This T cell receptor (beta chain) was sequenced for a study of glioma-infiltrating T cells after dendritic cell vaccination. Study-wide context: Monocyte-derived dendritic cells, cultured 6 to 8 days with IL-4 and GM-CSF, were pulsed with autologous tumor lysate.

Study-level points and caveats: TCR clonality showed no direct relationship with survival.

Only patients with spare fresh-frozen tumor and over two years of follow-up were included. Using immunoSEQ multiplex PCR, the repertoire was profiled, and TCRdb retains in-frame clones only, with some absent. The top ten hold more than 9.5% of the sample, which has tens of thousands of clones, about 85% seen once. Germline-derived CDR1 and CDR2 are LGHNA and YSLEER. CDR3 size: 16 residues. V shed 4 bases and J 5 bases; nucleotides not matched to a gene: 13. Notes on this clone: Its antigen is undetermined.

The sequence came from a human donor with glioblastoma. The V gene is TRBV4-3, the J gene TRBJ1-2; TRBD1 aligns across 7 bases. Specimen: blood, collected before dendritic cell vaccination. The CDR3 protein is CASSRTRGQLSYGYTF. The CDR3 nucleotides read TGCGCCAGCAGCCGAACCCGGGGACAGCTCTCTTATGGCTACACCTTC.